This T cell receptor (beta chain) was retrieved from a study of blood T cell repertoires in COVID-19. Study context: Material from acute and convalescent COVID-19 was sourced from the United States, Italy and Spain. Nucleic acid was either cDNA or gDNA, and it came from T cells, B-cell-depleted T cells, or PBMCs.

Authors' methods: Scientists estimated how many nucleated cells there were by amplifying reference gene primers. The method was immunoSEQ multiplex PCR; TCRdb's version includes in-frame clones alone and lacks a portion of them. Clone size and the V and J calls come from that table; the DNA yielded D and trimming. The sample records about 260,000 clones, 65% to 90% being singletons. Between the trimmed V and J ends, which lost 3 bases and 1 base, there was a span of 12 bases. The germline gives CDR1 KGHSH, CDR2 LQKENI. The CDR3 totals 15 residues. This chain joins TRBV18 and TRBJ1-1; TRBD1 might be the D (5 bases). This TCR was recovered from a human donor in a cohort sampled during active COVID-19. Material: peripheral blood. The CDR3 DNA follows: TGTGCCAGCTCACCTGGGGCTGGCGGGAACACTGAAGCTTTCTTT. Translated, it gives CASSPGAGGNTEAFF.